These 12 T cell receptor beta chains were sequenced from one sample in a study of Graves' ophthalmopathy and Graves' hyperthyroidism. The TCR beta CDR3 regions underwent amplification from RNA transcripts. The first round was an RT-PCR with HTBI primers, and the second round was a multiplex PCR. TCRdb re-called the multiplex PCR reads with MiXCR, one entry per CDR3 protein. The repertoire holds over a million distinct CDR3 sequences, with around a third as singletons. What was sequenced was peripheral blood or thyroid tissue (not recorded which). These receptors all come from an adult man with Graves' hyperthyroidism.

This clonotype was seen many times. The V gene is TRBV20-1, the J gene TRBJ1-1, with 7 bases lining up with TRBD1. Germline assignment: CDR1 DFQATT and CDR2 SNEGSKA (reference sequence). The CDR3 covers 14 residues. The ends lost 4 bases at V and 1 base at J; junction bases unmatched: 6. Written as DNA, the CDR3 is TGCAGTGCTATGGACAGGCGCTCGAACACTGAAGCTTTCTTT. Translated, it gives CSAMDRRSNTEAFF.

In this sample, this clonotype turned up a few times. The chain combines TRBV11-2 with TRBJ1-6; weak D call: TRBD1 (5 bases). This CDR3 region has 15 residues. The V end lost 0 bases, the J end lost 8 bases, and 11 bases lay between the germline ends. Germline V gene sequence: CDR1 SGHAT, CDR2 FQNNGV. CDR3 in amino acids: CASSLERAGDSPLHF. The CDR3 nucleotides are TGTGCCAGCAGCTTAGAGAGGGCGGGGGATTCACCCCTCCACTTT.

A note on this clonotype: Mismatch with germline at one junction end may stem from a read error. V gene TRBV12-3 or TRBV12-4 combines with J gene TRBJ2-5; weak D call: TRBD1 (6 bases). The CDR3 sequence is 14 residues long. CDR3 in amino acids: CANSFLTGQETQYF. The CDR3 coding sequence is TGTGCCAACAGTTTCCTTACAGGGCAAGAGACCCAGTACTTC.

In its sample, this clonotype was seen many times. V usage is TRBV7-2 and J usage is TRBJ1-2; 11 bases map to TRBD1. The CDR3 has 14 amino acids. Germline V gives CDR1 SGHTA, CDR2 FQGNSA. V lost 5 bases to trimming and J lost 7 bases; unmatched junction nucleotides: 6. The CDR3 protein is CASSPRTGGRGYTF. In nucleotides, the CDR3 is TGTGCCAGCAGCCCCCGGACAGGGGGCCGTGGCTACACCTTC.

Comment on this clonotype: A clone one base away is much larger, so this may be a read error. V usage is TRBV7-2 and J usage is TRBJ2-2, with 16 bases that match TRBD2. Trimming at V came to 4 bases and at J to 6 bases, leaving 8 bases not matched to a gene. This CDR3 is 18 amino acids long. Germline CDR1 and CDR2: SGHTA and FQGNSA. CDR3 amino acids: CASSSGTSGRARSGELFF. The CDR3 DNA reads as TGTGCCAGCAGCTCAGGGACTAGCGGGAGGGCCAGGTCCGGGGAGCTGTTTTTT. The full variable domain, completed using reference TRBV7-2 and TRBJ2-2, is GAGVSQSPSNKVTEKGKDVELRCDPISGHTALYWYRQSLGQGLEFLIYFQGNSAPDKSGLPSDRFSAERTGGSVSTLTIQRTQQEDSAVYLCASSSGTSGRARSGELFFGEGSRLTVL.

This chain uses TRBV2 with TRBJ2-2; D may be TRBD1 (6 bases). Between the trimmed V and J ends, which lost 6 bases and 1 base, there was a span of 15 bases. There are 16 residues in the CDR3. CDR1 is SNHLY and CDR2 is FYNNEI in the germline V gene. As DNA, the CDR3 is TGTGCCAGCAGCCAACTCCTAGGGGGGAACACCGGGGAGCTGTTTTTT. Protein sequence: CASSQLLGGNTGELFF.

This chain connects TRBV30 to TRBJ1-1; 7 bases agree with TRBD1. Per germline, CDR1 GTSNPN and CDR2 SVGIG (reference sequence). Trimming cost V 5 bases and J 11 bases; bases outside gene matches: 5. CDR3 length equals 10 residues. The CDR3 DNA reads TGTGCCTGGGTACAGGGGAAGGCTTTCTTT. Protein: CAWVQGKAFF.

The chain joins TRBV15 to TRBJ1-1, with D possibly TRBD1 on 5 matching bases. The V end was cut by 8 bases, the J end by 4 bases, with 17 bases between. Germline loops: CDR1 LNHNV, CDR2 YYDKDF (reference sequence). This CDR3 has 14 amino acids. In DNA form, the CDR3 reads TGTGCCACCGGGAACGGGGCAGGGATCACTGAAGCTTTCTTT. Amino acids: CATGNGAGITEAFF.

This chain links TRBV29-1 with TRBJ1-2, with TRBD1 identical over 8 bases. This CDR3 spans 14 amino acids. Germline CDR1 reads SQVTM; CDR2 reads ANQGSEA. The ends lost 4 bases at V and 0 bases at J; junction bases unmatched: 4. The DNA for the CDR3 is TGCAGCGTTGTAGGGACAGGAGCTAACTATGGCTACACCTTC. It translates to CSVVGTGANYGYTF.

This sequence joins TRBV5-5 and TRBJ1-1, with D possibly matching TRBD1 (5 bases). Per the germline V gene, CDR1 is SGHKS and CDR2 is YYEKEE (reference sequence). Trimming cost V 8 bases and J 1 base, with 18 bases left between them. The CDR3 has 15 residues. CDR3 coding DNA: TGTGCCAGTAGCCCGGGGACCGGGACGAACACTGAAGCTTTCTTT. Its translation is CASSPGTGTNTEAFF.

The rearrangement uses TRBV6-6 and TRBJ1-5; D not resolved. With 6 bases removed from V and 6 bases from J, the gap between germline ends came to 15 bases. This CDR3 spans 14 amino acids. The germline V gene has CDR1 MNHNY and CDR2 SVGAGI (reference sequence). The CDR3 sequence is CASRLSLGGQPQHF. CDR3 bases: TGTGCCAGCAGGCTCTCTCTAGGCGGTCAGCCCCAGCATTTT.

This clonotype occurred many times. A junction end diverges from the germline sequence, so it may reflect a read error. The rearrangement uses TRBV7-2 and TRBJ1-6; no clear D. CDR1 and CDR2 from the germline V gene are SGHTA and FQGNSA. The CDR3 runs to 16 residues. CDR3 region: CASSQDGAGKNSPLHF. The CDR3 DNA is TGCGCCAGCAGCCAAGATGGCGCGGGGAAAAATTCACCCCTCCACTTT.